Below are 27 T cell receptor beta chains sequenced from a single sample in a study of T cells after yellow fever vaccination. TCRdb re-analysed the 5' RACE reads in MiXCR, keeping a single row per CDR3 protein. The sample carries approximately 120,000 distinct CDR3 sequences, about 7.4% recorded once. Sequences were derived from CD4+ T cells sorted from PBMCs, sampled roughly 10 days after the first yellow fever vaccination. All receptors derive from a man aged 18 to 30 who received the YFV17D yellow fever vaccine.

The rearrangement links TRBV18 to TRBJ2-2; D unresolved. V was trimmed by 4 bases and J by 3 bases, leaving 3 bases between them. The CDR3 spans 12 residues. The germline gives CDR1 KGHSH, CDR2 LQKENI. The CDR3 spells CASSQYTGELFF. The CDR3 nucleotides read TGTGCCAGCTCACAGTACACCGGGGAGCTGTTTTTT.

About this clonotype itself: This may be a read error: a much more frequent sequence differs by one nucleotide. The CDR3 ends on some other residue instead of the conserved phenylalanine or tryptophan, so this is likely a read error. The J gene is TRBJ1-2, the V gene TRBV5-1, with 9 bases lining up with TRBD1. The CDR3 is made up of 18 amino acids. After removal of 4 bases from V and 3 bases from J, the junction contained 16 bases not matched to a gene. The V gene's germline CDR1 is SGHRS and CDR2 YFSETQ. The CDR3 region has the DNA TGCGCCAGCAGCCTAGGAGGCTTGGACAGGGGAGTATACTATGGCTACACCTAC. Its protein product is CASSLGGLDRGVYYGYTY.

This clonotype was seen ten or more times. The CDR3 region has the DNA TGCGCCAGCAGCTTGGACAGGGCACCAAACATTCAGTACTTC. It encodes CASSLDRAPNIQYF. The chain carries TRBV5-1 and TRBJ2-4, with TRBD1 as a possible D gene (6 bases). Germline-derived CDR1 and CDR2 are SGHRS and YFSETQ. The CDR3 has 14 amino acids. V lost 0 bases, J lost 6 bases, and 10 bases lay in between.

The chain uses TRBV7-9 and TRBJ1-4; D not resolved. The CDR3 length is 14 residues. V gave up 9 bases and J gave up 0 bases, with 11 bases separating them. Looked up from germline, CDR1 is SEHNR and CDR2 is FQNEAQ (reference sequence). CDR3 sequence (DNA): TGTGCCAGTTTCTCGGGTGCAACTAATGAAAAACTGTTTTTT. Amino acid sequence: CASFSGATNEKLFF.

This clonotype was seen at least ten times. V is TRBV20-1 and J is TRBJ2-5; either TRBD1 or TRBD2 may fit D (5 bases each). The V gene lost 6 bases and the J gene lost 5 bases, with 13 bases spanning the gap. The CDR3 is made up of 12 amino acids. Germline loops: CDR1 DFQATT, CDR2 SNEGSKA (reference sequence). CDR3 sequence reads: CSAQRDRETQYF. CDR3 sequence (DNA): TGCAGTGCCCAGAGGGACCGCGAGACCCAGTACTTC.

This clonotype has at least ten counts. The genes are TRBV5-1 and TRBJ2-2, with D possibly TRBD2 on 6 matching bases. CDR1 SGHRS and CDR2 YFSETQ come from the germline V gene. V was shortened by 2 bases and J by 0 bases, with 11 bases between the two germline ends. This CDR3 is built from 16 residues. CDR3 amino acids: CASSFGGTSNTGELFF. Written as DNA, the CDR3 is TGCGCCAGCAGCTTTGGGGGGACCTCGAACACCGGGGAGCTGTTTTTT.

This clonotype was recorded many times. This chain's CDR3 is CASSQDLAPAYEQYF. The CDR3 DNA is TGTGCCAGCAGCCAAGATCTAGCGCCTGCCTACGAGCAGTACTTC. V usage is TRBV4-2 and J usage is TRBJ2-7, with D perhaps TRBD2 (6 bases). The V end lost 0 bases, the J end lost 2 bases, and 11 bases lay between the germline ends. The CDR3 runs to 15 residues. Germline CDR1 is LGHNA and CDR2 is YNFKEQ.

This clonotype was seen at least ten times. The rearrangement uses TRBV7-2 and TRBJ2-1, with 8 bases that match TRBD1. The length of the CDR3 is 15 residues. Germline CDR1 SGHTA, CDR2 FQGNSA. With V trimmed by 5 bases and J by 3 bases, 6 bases remained unmatched. CDR3 sequence (DNA): TGTGCCAGCAGCCCGTGGGACAGGCTCTACAATGAGCAGTTCTTC. Residues: CASSPWDRLYNEQFF.

V usage is TRBV10-3 and J usage is TRBJ1-6; D perhaps matches TRBD1 (6 bases). V lost 11 bases and J lost 6, with 14 bases in between. This CDR3 has 13 residues. CDR1 is ENHRY, CDR2 SYGVKD, per germline. CDR3 residues: CAVGTQFNSPLHF. DNA for the CDR3: TGTGCCGTAGGGACACAATTTAATTCACCCCTCCACTTT.

This clonotype came up many times. The V call is TRBV11-3, the J call TRBJ2-7; D is ambiguous. V lost 5 bases, J lost 3 bases, and 11 bases lay in between. Germline V CDR1 and CDR2: SGHNT, YENEEA. The CDR3 loop spans 13 amino acids. The CDR3 DNA sequence: TGTGCCAGCAGCCTCCGGCCGGGCTACGAGCAGTACTTC. The encoded protein is CASSLRPGYEQYF.

This clonotype was seen at least ten times. The rearrangement links TRBV20-1 to TRBJ2-5; D not certain. This CDR3 region has 14 residues. Looked up from germline, CDR1 is DFQATT and CDR2 is SNEGSKA (reference sequence). The V gene lost 0 bases and the J gene lost 2 bases, with 10 bases spanning the gap. CDR3 coding DNA: TGCAGTGCTAGAGAAGGACGGATACAAGAGACCCAGTACTTC. Amino acids: CSAREGRIQETQYF.

This clonotype was seen ten or more times. The CDR3 sequence: CASSVGGQRGIGGEQYF. The CDR3 coding sequence is TGTGCCAGCAGCGTAGGAGGACAGAGGGGCATAGGAGGGGAGCAGTACTTC. This rearrangement joins TRBV9 to TRBJ2-7; D assignment may be TRBD1 or TRBD2 (6 bases each). The CDR3 contains 17 residues. Germline V CDR1 and CDR2: SGDLS, YYNGEE. V shed 0 bases and J shed 7 bases, with 23 bases lying between them.

This clonotype was counted at least ten times. The gene calls are TRBV27 and TRBJ2-2; 10 nucleotides line up with TRBD1. V trimming: 3 bases; J trimming: 2 bases; junction bases outside the gene matches: 6. The CDR3 contains 17 residues. Germline V gene data show CDR1 as MNHEY and CDR2 as SMNVEV (reference sequence). CDR3 DNA sequence: TGTGCCAGCAGTTTGGGACAGGGGCTCGAAAACACCGGGGAGCTGTTTTTT. Amino acid sequence: CASSLGQGLENTGELFF.

In this sample, this clonotype turned up many times. The chain has TRBV7-2 and TRBJ2-3; 8 nucleotides agree with TRBD2. CDR1 SGHTA and CDR2 FQGNSA come from the germline V gene. The V gene end was trimmed by 5 bases and the J gene end by 1 base; junction bases not matched to a gene: 11. The CDR3 length is 17 residues. The DNA of the CDR3 is TGTGCCAGCAGCCCGTTCGGAGGAGCGGGAGGCACAGATACGCAGTATTTT. It encodes CASSPFGGAGGTDTQYF.

A remark on this clonotype: The junction does not match germline at one end; this may be a read error. This sequence joins TRBV7-3 and TRBJ2-5; 8 nucleotides align to TRBD2. The germline gives CDR1 SGHTA, CDR2 FQGTGA. The length of the CDR3 is 18 residues. The CDR3 is CASSSRPVLAGNHETQYF. The CDR3 DNA reads as TGTGCCAGTAGCTCCCGCCCGGTGTTAGCGGGGAACCATGAGACCCAGTACTTC. Filled out from reference TRBV7-3 and TRBJ2-5, the complete variable domain reads GAGVSQTPSNKVTEKGKYVELRCDPISGHTALYWYRQSLGQGPEFLIYFQGTGAADDSGLPNDRFFAVRPEGSVSTLKIQRTERGDSAVYLCASSSRPVLAGNHETQYFGPGTRLLVL.

Ten or more counts support this clonotype. The CDR3 protein is CASSQGFWTESDTQYF. CDR3 sequence (DNA): TGCGCCAGCAGCCAAGGTTTCTGGACGGAATCAGATACGCAGTATTTT. The rearrangement links TRBV4-1 to TRBJ2-3; no reliable D call. Germline CDR1 and CDR2: MGHRA and YSYEKL. Trimming shortened V by 1 base and J by 4 bases, and 15 bases separated the two germline ends. This CDR3 contains 16 residues.

This clonotype has at least ten counts. This chain links TRBV7-4 with TRBJ1-4; D is unclear. V gave up 1 base and J gave up 0 bases, with 9 bases separating them. Germline values: CDR1 SGHVT, CDR2 SQSDAQ. This CDR3 region has 16 residues. The CDR3: CASSLEADTTNEKLFF. The CDR3 nucleotides read TGTGCCAGCAGCTTAGAGGCAGATACAACTAATGAAAAACTGTTTTTT.

This clonotype was seen ten or more times. This CDR3 is CASSRPYGGSSYEQYF. The CDR3 DNA reads TGTGCCAGCAGCCGCCCCTACGGGGGGAGCTCCTACGAGCAGTACTTC. The chain combines TRBV7-2 with TRBJ2-7, with 7 bases lining up with TRBD2. This CDR3 has 16 residues. J was trimmed by 0 bases and V by 5 bases; bases with no gene match: 10. CDR1 and CDR2 (germline): SGHTA, FQGNSA.

This clonotype is a singleton in its sample. Since a much larger clone is just one base distant, this may be a read error. V gene TRBV19 combines with J gene TRBJ1-5, with 12 bases that match TRBD1. The CDR3 is made up of 15 amino acids. V shed 7 bases and J 8 bases; nucleotides not matched to a gene: 9. Germline CDR1 reads LNHDA; CDR2 reads SQIVND (reference sequence). The CDR3 protein is CASIMGTGGAEPQHF. DNA of the CDR3: TGTGCCAGTATTATGGGGACAGGGGGCGCGGAGCCCCAGCATTTT.

This clonotype has a count of ten or more. The chain uses TRBV20-1 and TRBJ2-7, with 7 positions matching TRBD2. CDR1 DFQATT and CDR2 SNEGSKA come from the germline V gene (reference sequence). The CDR3 length is 14 residues. V was clipped by 3 bases and J by 2 bases; unmatched bases: 7. The CDR3 is CSARGGTLPYEQYF. The CDR3 DNA reads TGCAGTGCTAGGGGGGGGACCCTTCCCTACGAGCAGTACTTC.

This clonotype was seen many times. CDR3 coding DNA: TGCGCCAGCCGGCCCCAGGGGGGCTACGAGCAGTACTTC. Its translation: CASRPQGGYEQYF. V usage is TRBV5-1 and J usage is TRBJ2-7; D is possibly TRBD1 (7 bases). From germline, CDR1 is SGHRS and CDR2 YFSETQ. V was clipped by 7 bases and J by 3 bases, with 14 bases between them. The CDR3 has 13 residues.

This clonotype has ten or more counts. The V gene is TRBV6-2 or TRBV6-3, the J gene TRBJ1-5; tentatively, D is TRBD1 (6 bases). The germline V and J ends were trimmed by 6 bases and 7 bases, with 22 bases remaining between them. The CDR3 consists of 16 residues. Germline CDR1 is MNHEY and CDR2 is SVGEGT. The CDR3 coding sequence is TGTGCCAGCAGAACAAACAAACAGGGAATTGGCCAGCCCCAGCATTTT. This sequence encodes CASRTNKQGIGQPQHF.

This clonotype was observed at least ten times. This sequence joins TRBV12-3 or TRBV12-4 and TRBJ2-2, with D maybe TRBD1 (5 bases). V shed 10 bases and J shed 4 bases, with 31 bases lying between them. The CDR3 extends over 19 amino acids. CDR3 protein: CAIKIYRFQGVLFTGELFF. CDR3 DNA: TGTGCCATCAAAATTTACAGGTTTCAAGGGGTGCTATTCACCGGGGAGCTGTTTTTT.

V gene TRBV20-1 combines with J gene TRBJ2-7, with D tentatively TRBD1 (5 bases). The CDR3 contains 14 residues. CDR1 and CDR2 from the germline V gene are DFQATT and SNEGSKA (reference sequence). V lost 6 bases, J lost 4 bases, and 19 bases lay in between. Here the CDR3 reads CSATNSDSIYEQYF. CDR3 DNA: TGCAGTGCCACAAACTCCGACAGCATATACGAGCAGTACTTC.

This clonotype was counted ten times or more. This chain uses TRBV9 with TRBJ2-1; TRBD2 is a possible D gene (6 bases). The CDR3 is made up of 15 amino acids. Trimming shortened V by 0 bases and J by 8 bases, and 15 bases separated the two germline ends. CDR1 and CDR2 from the germline V gene are SGDLS and YYNGEE. The CDR3 spells CASSVAGEPSYEQFF. Here the CDR3 DNA reads TGTGCCAGCAGCGTAGCGGGGGAGCCTAGTTATGAGCAGTTCTTC.

A single count supports this clonotype. Since a much larger clone is just one base distant, this may be a read error. V is TRBV2 and J is TRBJ2-3; 16 bases match TRBD2. Germline CDR1 reads SNHLY; CDR2 reads FYNNEI. The CDR3 loop spans 18 amino acids. The CDR3 spells CAISPLGLAGGPRDTQYF. The CDR3 DNA sequence: TGTGCCATCAGTCCCCTGGGACTAGCGGGGGGGCCAAGGGATACGCAGTATTTT. The full variable domain, with the rest looked up from reference TRBV2 and TRBJ2-3, is EPEVTQTPSHQVTQMGQEVILRCVPISNHLYFYWYRQILGQKVEFLVSFYNNEISEKSEIFDDQFSVERPDGSNFTLKIRSTKLEDSAMYFCAISPLGLAGGPRDTQYFGPGTRLTVL.

This clonotype was counted at least ten times. The chain combines TRBV5-1 with TRBJ2-1; D remains ambiguous. Trimming removed 4 bases from V and 2 bases from J, with 7 bases in between. The germline CDR1 and CDR2 sequences are SGHRS and YFSETQ. CDR3 length equals 13 residues. DNA of the CDR3: TGCGCCAGCAGCCGCCCCCCCTACAATGAGCAGTTCTTC. Residues: CASSRPPYNEQFF.